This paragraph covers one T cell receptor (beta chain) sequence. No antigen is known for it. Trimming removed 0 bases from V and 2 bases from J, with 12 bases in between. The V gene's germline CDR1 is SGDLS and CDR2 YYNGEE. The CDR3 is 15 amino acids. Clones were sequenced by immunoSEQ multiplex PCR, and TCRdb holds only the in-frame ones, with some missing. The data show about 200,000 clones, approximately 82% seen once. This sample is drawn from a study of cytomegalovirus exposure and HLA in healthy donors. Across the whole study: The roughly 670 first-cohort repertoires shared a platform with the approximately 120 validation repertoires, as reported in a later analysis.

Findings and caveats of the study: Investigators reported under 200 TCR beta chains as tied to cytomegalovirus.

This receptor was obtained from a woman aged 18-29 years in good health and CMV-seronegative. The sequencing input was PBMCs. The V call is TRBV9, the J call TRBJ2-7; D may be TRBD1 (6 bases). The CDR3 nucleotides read TGTGCCAGCAGCGTAGGTGGGGGCAACACCTACGAGCAGTACTTC. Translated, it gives CASSVGGGNTYEQYF.